The clone carrying this T cell receptor beta chain has just one count. The record originates from a study of OX40 agonist ivuxolimab in advanced cancers. For the study at large: Administration of intravenous ivuxolimab to patients occurred every 2 weeks at 0.01 to 10 mg/kg.

The V gene's germline CDR1 is MNHNS and CDR2 SASEGT. This CDR3 comprises 15 residues. The V end was cut by 2 bases, the J end by 3 bases, with 11 bases between. The table came from immunoSEQ multiplex PCR; TCRdb's copy has only in-frame clones and leaves some out. The repertoire consists of approximately 50,000 clones, with roughly nine tenths occurring once and the leading ten covering about 0.73%. The sample consisted of CD4+ or CD8+ T cells sorted from blood, taken in a trial of the OX40 agonist ivuxolimab. The receptor's source is an adult with an advanced solid tumor such as melanoma, head and neck, liver or kidney cancer. This chain connects TRBV6-1 to TRBJ1-5; D perhaps matches TRBD1 (5 bases). The CDR3 is CASSELGGSNQPQHF. The CDR3 DNA reads as TGTGCCAGCAGTGAATTGGGGGGGTCCAATCAGCCCCAGCATTTT.